The clone carrying this T cell receptor beta chain has just a few counts. TCRdb independently ran MiXCR on the 5' RACE reads; one entry per CDR3 protein. There are 250,000 to 300,000 distinct CDR3 sequences in the sample; roughly 17% occur only once, and roughly 25% lies in the top ten. V lost 3 bases to trimming and J lost 11 bases; unmatched junction nucleotides: 11. Per germline, CDR1 SGHRS and CDR2 YFSETQ. CDR3 size: 15 residues. The data were obtained in a study of T-cell memory formation after mild COVID-19. This clonotype was sampled from a man aged 18 to 30 who had mild COVID-19 (a few samples of this study predate the infection). Cell type and time point are not known. Source material: PBMCs or a T cell subset sorted from them (not recorded which). V usage is TRBV5-1 and J usage is TRBJ1-4; 9 bases are shared with TRBD1. The CDR3 DNA follows: TGCGCCAGCAGCTCGGACGGACAGGGGTTTAGGAAACTGTTTTTT. Protein sequence: CASSSDGQGFRKLFF. The full variable domain, completed using reference TRBV5-1 and TRBJ1-4, is KAGVTQTPRYLIKTRGQQVTLSCSPISGHRSVSWYQQTPGQGLQFLFEYFSETQRNKGNFPGRFSGRQFSNSRSEMNVSTLELGDSALYLCASSSDGQGFRKLFFGSGTQLSVL.